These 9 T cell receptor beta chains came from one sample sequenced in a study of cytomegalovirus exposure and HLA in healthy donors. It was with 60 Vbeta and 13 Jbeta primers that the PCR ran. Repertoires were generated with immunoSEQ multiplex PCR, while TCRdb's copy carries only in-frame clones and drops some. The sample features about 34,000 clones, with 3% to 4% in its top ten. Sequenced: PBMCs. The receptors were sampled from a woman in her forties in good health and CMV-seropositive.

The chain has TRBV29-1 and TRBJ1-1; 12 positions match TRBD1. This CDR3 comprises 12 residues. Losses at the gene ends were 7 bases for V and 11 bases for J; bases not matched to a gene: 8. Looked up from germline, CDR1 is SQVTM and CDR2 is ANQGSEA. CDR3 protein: CSASGQGATAFF. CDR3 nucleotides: TGCAGCGCCTCGGGACAGGGGGCAACGGCTTTCTTT.

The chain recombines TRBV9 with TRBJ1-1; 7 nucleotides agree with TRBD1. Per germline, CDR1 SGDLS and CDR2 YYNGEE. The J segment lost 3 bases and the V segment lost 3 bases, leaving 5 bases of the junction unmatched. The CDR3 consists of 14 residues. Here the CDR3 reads CASSAAGQDTEAFF. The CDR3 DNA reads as TGTGCCAGCAGCGCGGCCGGACAGGACACTGAAGCTTTCTTT.

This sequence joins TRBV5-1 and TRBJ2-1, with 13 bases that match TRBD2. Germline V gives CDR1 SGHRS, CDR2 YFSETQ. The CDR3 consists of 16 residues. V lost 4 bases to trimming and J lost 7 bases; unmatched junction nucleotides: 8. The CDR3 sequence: CASSTFPGLAGNEQFF. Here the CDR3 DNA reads TGCGCCAGCAGCACCTTCCCGGGACTAGCGGGAAATGAGCAGTTCTTC.

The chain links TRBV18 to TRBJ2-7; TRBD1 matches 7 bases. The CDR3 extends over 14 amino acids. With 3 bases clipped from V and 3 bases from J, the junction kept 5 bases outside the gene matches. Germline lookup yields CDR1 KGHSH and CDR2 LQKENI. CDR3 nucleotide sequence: TGTGCCAGCTCACCGTGGGACAGAGACTACGAGCAGTACTTC. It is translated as CASSPWDRDYEQYF.

In nucleotides, the CDR3 is TGTGCCAGCAGATGGGGGCGGCACGAGCAGTACTTC. It encodes CASRWGRHEQYF. The chain carries TRBV27 and TRBJ2-7; D possibly corresponds to TRBD1 (6 bases). The CDR3 is 12 amino acids. Germline lookup yields CDR1 MNHEY and CDR2 SMNVEV (reference sequence). The V and J ends lost 6 bases and 5 bases respectively, with 11 bases between them.

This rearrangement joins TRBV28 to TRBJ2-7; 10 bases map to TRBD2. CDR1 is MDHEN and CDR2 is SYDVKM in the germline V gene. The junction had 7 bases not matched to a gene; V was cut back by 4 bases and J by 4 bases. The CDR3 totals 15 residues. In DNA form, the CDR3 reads TGTGCCAGCAGTTCCCCGGGACTAGCGTTGTACGAGCAGTACTTC. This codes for CASSSPGLALYEQYF.

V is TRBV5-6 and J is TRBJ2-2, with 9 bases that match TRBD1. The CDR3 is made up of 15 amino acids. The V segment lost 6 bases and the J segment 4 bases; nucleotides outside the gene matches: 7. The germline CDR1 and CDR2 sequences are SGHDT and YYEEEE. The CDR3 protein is CASTPGTGSTGELFF. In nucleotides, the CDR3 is TGTGCCAGCACCCCCGGGACAGGGTCCACCGGGGAGCTGTTTTTT.

The CDR3 here is CAWSVMRHTNTEAFF. Written as DNA, the CDR3 is TGTGCCTGGAGTGTAATGCGACACACGAACACTGAAGCTTTCTTT. The chain has TRBV30 and TRBJ1-1; D gene unclear. Trimming removed 0 bases from V and 1 base from J, with 12 bases in between. The CDR3 runs to 15 residues. Germline-derived CDR1 and CDR2 are GTSNPN and SVGIG (reference sequence).

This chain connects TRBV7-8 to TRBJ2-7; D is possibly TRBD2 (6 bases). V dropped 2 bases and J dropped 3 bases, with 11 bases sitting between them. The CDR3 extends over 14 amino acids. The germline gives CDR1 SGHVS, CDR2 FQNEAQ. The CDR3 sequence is CASSLLAGNYEQYF. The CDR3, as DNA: TGTGCCAGCAGCTTACTTGCGGGGAACTACGAGCAGTACTTC.